These T cell receptor beta chains were read from a single sample in a study of blood T cell repertoires in COVID-19. Produced via immunoSEQ multiplex PCR; TCRdb's table is partial and in-frame only. The sample consists of 120,000 to 150,000 clones, approximately 86% of them appearing once. The sample was peripheral blood. These receptors were obtained from a woman aged 40-49 years with active or convalescent COVID-19. Each CDR3 is given without its conserved first and last residue.

CDR3	length	J	V
ASSLGQGVTGELF	13	TRBJ2-2	TRBV5-1
ASSSPVSGQPQH	12	TRBJ1-5	TRBV19
ASSVVARGGTDTQY	14	TRBJ2-3	TRBV9
ASSLEGGGYT	10	TRBJ1-2	TRBV7-2
ASSLWGGETQY	11	TRBJ2-5	TRBV7-6
SASLGTTYEQY	11	TRBJ2-7	TRBV20-1
ASSITVKPNSPLH	13	TRBJ1-6	TRBV19
ASSNRGRTPLH	11	TRBJ1-6	TRBV6-2/TRBV6-3
ASSLGPGGNNQPQH	14	TRBJ1-5	TRBV7-6
ASSLTLTGRRTSGPNEQF	18	TRBJ2-1	TRBV27
ASNPPENTEAF	11	TRBJ1-1	TRBV12-3/TRBV12-4
ATSDPREATDTQY	13	TRBJ2-3	TRBV24-1
ASSRQGAEETQY	12	TRBJ2-5	TRBV5-8
ASRPRGLNTGELF	13	TRBJ2-2	TRBV6-5
ASSSTPQGLYGYT	13	TRBJ1-2	TRBV7-2
ASSIGTLRPNQPQH	14	TRBJ1-5	TRBV19
ASSALTAVFVGYT	13	TRBJ1-2	TRBV25-1
ASRLFGQGGGYT	12	TRBJ1-2	TRBV28
ASISGGGSEQY	11	TRBJ2-7	TRBV7-2
AHGGGASYNEQF	12	TRBJ2-1	TRBV10-2
ATSGLAAYNEQF	12	TRBJ2-1	TRBV19
ASSPLKAGATDTQY	14	TRBJ2-3	TRBV9
ASSLDRGMGEKLF	13	TRBJ1-4	TRBV5-4